This TCR beta chain was observed in a study of tumor T cells in aggressive B-cell lymphoma (dated by TCRdb to 2016 to 2017). With respect to this clone: Its cognate antigen has yet to be identified. Per-base qualities were not stored, and no clone one base away is much larger.

Library preparation was by the immunoSEQ multiplex PCR assay. The clones in this table, taken by TCRdb from immuneACCESS, are in-frame only. Not every clone is retained; where verified, under half of the shortfall comes from an unresolved V gene, and the cause of the rest is unknown. Within this sample are approximately 11,000 clones, with around 90% of them counted one time only. 2.5% to 3.5% of the sample goes to the ten largest clones. V is shortened by 5 bases, J by 0 bases, and the region joining them spans 18 bases. Measured from the cysteine to the phenylalanine, the CDR3 is 17 residues long. The read is trimmed to its CDR3 DNA, 51 bases read in frame from base 1. Per the germline V gene (reference sequence), SEHNR is the CDR1 and FQNEAQ is the CDR2.

The TCR was taken from an adult with diffuse large B cell lymphoma. Material: tumor tissue. This chain joins TRBV7-9 to TRBJ2-3; 5 matching bases give a weak D call of TRBD1. CDR3 region: CASSPRGQGASTDTQYF. The DNA sequence follows: TGTGCCAGCAGCCCTAGAGGACAAGGGGCTAGCACAGATACGCAGTATTTT.